Detailed here is one T cell receptor beta chain. The entry originates in a study of blood T cell repertoires in COVID-19. The wider study: Samples of COVID-19 (acute and convalescent) were obtained from the United States, Italy and Spain. T cells, B-cell-depleted T cells, or PBMCs supplied cDNA or gDNA.

CDR1 and CDR2 from the germline V gene are SGHVS and FQNEAQ. V lost 0 bases and J lost 4; bases outside the gene matches: 6. The CDR3 has 16 residues. In the original workflow: Reference gene primers were amplified, and this amplification served to estimate nucleated cell counts. Using immunoSEQ multiplex PCR, the repertoire was profiled, and TCRdb retains in-frame clones only, with some absent. V, J and clone size were drawn from that table, and D and trimming were deduced from the DNA. The table has some 100,000 clones, more than 85% seen once. The clonotype comes from a human donor with acute or convalescent COVID-19. The donor label of this sample is uncertain. Material: peripheral blood. The chain links TRBV7-8 to TRBJ1-5; 7 positions agree with TRBD1. DNA for the CDR3: TGTGCCAGCAGCTTAGCGAGGGGACAGCGAAATCAGCCCCAGCATTTT. The encoded protein is CASSLARGQRNQPQHF.